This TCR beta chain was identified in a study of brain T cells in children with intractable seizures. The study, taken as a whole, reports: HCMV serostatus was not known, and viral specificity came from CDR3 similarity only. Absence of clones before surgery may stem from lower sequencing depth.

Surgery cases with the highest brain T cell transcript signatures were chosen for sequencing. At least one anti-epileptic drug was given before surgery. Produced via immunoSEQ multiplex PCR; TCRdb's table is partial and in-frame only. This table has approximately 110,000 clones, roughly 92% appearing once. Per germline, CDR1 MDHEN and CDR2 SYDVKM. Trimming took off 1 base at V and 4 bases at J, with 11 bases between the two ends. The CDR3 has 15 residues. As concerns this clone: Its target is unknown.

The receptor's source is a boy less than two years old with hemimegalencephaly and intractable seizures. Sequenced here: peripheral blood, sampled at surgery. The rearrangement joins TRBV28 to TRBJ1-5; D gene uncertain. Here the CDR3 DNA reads TGTGCCAGCAGTTTATTCGCAGTGGGGAATCAGCCCCAGCATTTT. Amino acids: CASSLFAVGNQPQHF.